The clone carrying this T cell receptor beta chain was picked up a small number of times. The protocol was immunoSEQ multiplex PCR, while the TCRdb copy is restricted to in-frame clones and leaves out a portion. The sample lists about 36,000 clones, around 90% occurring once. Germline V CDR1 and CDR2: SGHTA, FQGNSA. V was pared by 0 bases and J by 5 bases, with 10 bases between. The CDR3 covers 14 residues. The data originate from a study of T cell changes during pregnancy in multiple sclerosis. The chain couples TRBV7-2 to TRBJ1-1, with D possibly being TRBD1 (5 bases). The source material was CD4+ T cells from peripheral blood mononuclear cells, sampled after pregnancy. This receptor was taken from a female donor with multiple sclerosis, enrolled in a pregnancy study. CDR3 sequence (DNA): TGTGCCAGCAGCTTAGCGCAGGGAATGACTGAAGCTTTCTTT. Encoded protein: CASSLAQGMTEAFF.